What follows are 8 T cell receptor beta chains derived from one specimen sequenced in a study of blood T cell repertoires in COVID-19 (TCRdb year 2020). The protocol used for the library was the immunoSEQ multiplex PCR assay. The clones in this table, taken by TCRdb from immuneACCESS, are in-frame only. Not every clone is retained; where verified, under half of the shortfall comes from an unresolved V gene, and the cause of the rest is unknown. A total of about 350,000 clones appear in this sample, 87% of them only once. The ten largest clones represent roughly a tenth of the sample. Input material: peripheral blood. The origin of the receptors is a man between 25 and 39 years old with COVID-19, enrolled during active disease.

The V and J genes are TRBV6-6 and TRBJ1-2; 7 bases fit TRBD1. The CDR3 covers 17 residues. CDR1 is MNHNY and CDR2 is SVGAGI in the germline V gene (reference sequence). The V and J ends lost 5 bases and 4 bases, in that order; junction bases with no gene match: 16. The CDR3 region has the DNA TGTGCCAGCAGTCCGCACTCATGGCAGGGGGTACGCTATGGCTACACCTTC. As protein: CASSPHSWQGVRYGYTF.

The chain combines TRBV2 with TRBJ2-3; TRBD2 matches 7 bases. CDR1 SNHLY and CDR2 FYNNEI come from the germline V gene. V was pared by 6 bases and J by 0 bases, with 6 bases of the junction left unmatched. The CDR3 is 15 residues long. The CDR3 here is CASSPGGGSTDTQYF. The CDR3 coding sequence is TGTGCCAGCAGCCCCGGCGGGGGTAGCACAGATACGCAGTATTTT.

This sequence joins TRBV24-1 and TRBJ2-5; 7 bases agree with TRBD1. V lost 6 bases to trimming and J lost 3 bases; unmatched junction nucleotides: 3. This CDR3 comprises 13 residues. CDR1 and CDR2 (germline): KGHDR, SFDVKD. This chain's CDR3 is CATSFRGKETQYF. As DNA, the CDR3 is TGTGCCACCAGTTTCAGGGGGAAAGAGACCCAGTACTTC.

This clone was counted only a few times. The chain employs TRBV28 and TRBJ2-3, with TRBD2 identical over 14 bases. Germline assignment: CDR1 MDHEN and CDR2 SYDVKM. The CDR3 runs 17 residues. The trim removed 7 bases at V and 1 base at J, leaving 7 bases unmatched. The CDR3 bases are TGTGCCAGCATCACCGGGACTAGCGGGAGCGGCACAGATACGCAGTATTTT. Translating gives CASITGTSGSGTDTQYF.

This chain uses TRBV28 with TRBJ1-5; D is ambiguous. This CDR3 contains 15 residues. Trimming left V 6 bases short and J 0 bases short, with 12 bases between. Germline CDR1 MDHEN, CDR2 SYDVKM. In DNA form, the CDR3 reads TGTGCCAGCAGCCTCGAGGCATTTAGCAATCAGCCCCAGCATTTT. It translates to CASSLEAFSNQPQHF.

The chain recombines TRBV6-1 with TRBJ1-3; D may be TRBD1 (6 bases). The CDR3 is 15 residues long. Germline values: CDR1 MNHNS, CDR2 SASEGT. V was pared by 2 bases and J by 0 bases, with 8 bases between. This chain's CDR3 is CASSERDTSGNTIYF. CDR3 DNA sequence: TGTGCCAGCAGTGAACGGGACACCTCTGGAAACACCATATATTTT.

CDR3 loop: CASSTGAPSGANVLTF. The CDR3 coding sequence is TGTGCCAGCAGCACAGGGGCCCCGTCTGGGGCCAACGTCCTGACTTTC. This chain links TRBV7-9 with TRBJ2-6, with TRBD1 matching 7 bases. The CDR3 runs 16 residues. Germline CDR1 SEHNR, CDR2 FQNEAQ (reference sequence). The J segment lost 1 base and the V segment lost 5 bases, leaving 5 bases of the junction unmatched.

The gene calls are TRBV28 and TRBJ2-7, with 7 bases aligning to TRBD2. This CDR3 has 16 residues. V shed 5 bases and J 2 bases; nucleotides not matched to a gene: 12. The germline gives CDR1 MDHEN, CDR2 SYDVKM. CDR3 nucleotides: TGTGCCAGCAGTCCTTACCTAGCGGAACCGACCTACGAGCAGTACTTC. It specifies CASSPYLAEPTYEQYF.